This T cell receptor (beta chain) was recovered during a study of cytomegalovirus exposure and HLA in healthy donors. On this clone: Its antigen is as yet unknown.

The donors were part of the validation cohort, which consisted of approximately 110 subjects and was separate from the first cohort of around 620 subjects. CDR1 and CDR2 from the germline V gene are MNHNY and SVGAGI (reference sequence). CDR3 length equals 13 residues. Trimming stripped 7 bases from V and 4 bases from J, with 13 bases between. The study's findings and limits: According to the study, roughly 160 TCR beta chains were cytomegalovirus-associated. In vitro work confirmed that a few CMV-associated chains recognize CMV antigens.

Measured with immunoSEQ multiplex PCR; TCRdb has only the in-frame clones, and not every one. Of 160,000 or so clones detected, 70% to 90% appear once; the ten largest clones hold around 2.4%. Sequencing input: PBMCs. The chain employs TRBV6-6 and TRBJ1-2; possibly TRBD1 for D (6 bases). The sequence was obtained from a man aged 25 to 40 in good health and CMV-seropositive. The CDR3: CASMGGAGYGYTF. The CDR3 DNA reads TGTGCCAGCATGGGGGGGGCAGGCTATGGCTACACCTTC.